Here is one T cell receptor (beta chain) with its context. These data belong to a study of cytomegalovirus exposure and HLA in healthy donors. In the PCR, 60 Vbeta and 13 Jbeta primers were used. In the original processing: Roughly 11 million of the 80 million or so unique TCR beta chains counted in a later analysis were shared. The data were produced by immunoSEQ multiplex PCR, yet TCRdb's version contains in-frame clones alone and is incomplete. The V and J calls and clone size are taken from that table; D and trimming were inferred from the DNA. The data hold some 100,000 clones, with around 73% observed a single time. CDR1 is SGDLS, CDR2 YYNGEE, per germline. The ends were cut back, 2 bases at V and 5 bases at J, with 13 bases in the middle. The CDR3 consists of 14 residues.

Material: PBMCs. The TCR sequence derives from a man in his forties or fifties in good health and CMV-seronegative. This chain links TRBV9 with TRBJ2-5, with TRBD2 as a possible D gene (6 bases). CDR3 bases: TGTGCCAGCAGCGTCACCGGGGGACCCGAGACCCAGTACTTC. Translating gives CASSVTGGPETQYF.